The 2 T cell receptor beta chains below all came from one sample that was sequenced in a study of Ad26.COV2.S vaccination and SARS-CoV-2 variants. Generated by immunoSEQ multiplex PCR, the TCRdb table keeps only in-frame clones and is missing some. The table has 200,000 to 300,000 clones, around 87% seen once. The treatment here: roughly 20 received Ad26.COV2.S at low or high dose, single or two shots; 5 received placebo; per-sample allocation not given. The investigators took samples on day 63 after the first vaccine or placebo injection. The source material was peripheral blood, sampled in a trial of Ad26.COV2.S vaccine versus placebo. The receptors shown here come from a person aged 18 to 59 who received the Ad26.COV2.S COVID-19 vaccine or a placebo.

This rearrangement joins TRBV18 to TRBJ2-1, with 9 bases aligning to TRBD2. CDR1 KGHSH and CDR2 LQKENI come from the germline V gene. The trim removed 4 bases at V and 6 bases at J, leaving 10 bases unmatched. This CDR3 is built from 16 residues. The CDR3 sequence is CASSLTLSGRFNEQFF. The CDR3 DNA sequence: TGTGCCAGCTCACTAACATTGAGCGGGAGGTTCAATGAGCAGTTCTTC.

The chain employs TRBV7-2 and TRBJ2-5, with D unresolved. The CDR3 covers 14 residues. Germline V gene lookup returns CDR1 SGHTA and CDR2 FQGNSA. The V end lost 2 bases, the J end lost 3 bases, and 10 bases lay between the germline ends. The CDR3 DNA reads TGTGCCAGCAGCTTAAACTACCTGGAAGAGACCCAGTACTTC. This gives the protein CASSLNYLEETQYF.